One and the same sample provided the 8 T cell receptor beta chains below, sequenced in a study of Graves' ophthalmopathy and Graves' hyperthyroidism. Scientists amplified the TCR beta CDR3 regions from RNA transcripts. Investigators did first-round RT-PCR with HTBI primers, then second-round multiplex PCR. TCRdb independently ran MiXCR on the multiplex PCR reads; one entry per CDR3 protein. The sample consists of hundreds of thousands of distinct CDR3 sequences, about 20% of them appearing once. Input material: peripheral blood. Receptors were obtained from a woman between 18 and 29 years old with stable Graves' hyperthyroidism. Some clones in this sample may be carry-over from other donors' samples.

This clonotype was seen many times. The CDR3 here is CASSYTPGSNTEAFF. The DNA of the CDR3 is TGTGCCAGCAGTTATACCCCCGGGAGTAACACTGAAGCTTTCTTT. The chain carries TRBV6-5 and TRBJ1-1; D ambiguous. The CDR3 totals 15 residues. The germline V gene encodes CDR1 MNHEY and CDR2 SVGAGI. With 3 bases removed from V and 2 bases from J, the gap between germline ends came to 13 bases.

The V and J genes are TRBV4-1 and TRBJ1-6, with 7 bases that match TRBD1. Per germline, CDR1 MGHRA and CDR2 YSYEKL. The CDR3 contains 15 residues. Trimming at V came to 1 base and at J to 5 bases, leaving 2 bases not matched to a gene. The CDR3 bases are TGCGCCAGCAGCCAAGCGACAGGGAATAATTCACCCCTCCACTTT. Its protein is CASSQATGNNSPLHF.

This rearrangement joins TRBV28 to TRBJ2-5; 8 positions agree with TRBD1. The germline V gene encodes CDR1 MDHEN and CDR2 SYDVKM. V lost 5 bases to trimming and J lost 3 bases; unmatched junction nucleotides: 5. The CDR3 is 14 residues long. Here the CDR3 DNA reads TGTGCCAGCAGTCACAAACAGGGGGAAGAGACCCAGTACTTC. It specifies CASSHKQGEETQYF.

This clonotype has just a few counts. This chain links TRBV28 with TRBJ2-4; TRBD1 matches at 9 bases. V lost 5 bases to trimming and J lost 8 bases; unmatched junction nucleotides: 10. CDR1 and CDR2 (germline): MDHEN, SYDVKM. This CDR3 comprises 15 residues. CDR3 sequence: CASSAAGTGSYIQYF. As DNA, the CDR3 is TGTGCCAGCAGTGCTGCTGGGACAGGGTCCTACATTCAGTACTTC.

Turning to this clonotype: Given a much more abundant clone one base away, this may be a read error. The rearrangement joins TRBV6-1 to TRBJ1-5, with D possibly matching TRBD1 (5 bases). The germline V gene encodes CDR1 MNHNS and CDR2 SASEGT. The CDR3 extends over 14 amino acids. CDR3 residues: CASRWQGGNQPHHF. CDR3 nucleotides: TGTGCCAGCAGATGGCAGGGAGGCAATCAGCCCCATCATTTT.

This clonotype was seen ten or more times. The chain employs TRBV5-1 and TRBJ1-2; D is ambiguous. The germline gives CDR1 SGHRS, CDR2 YFSETQ. The CDR3 has 14 residues. Trimming took off 4 bases at V and 4 bases at J, with 14 bases between the two ends. The CDR3 sequence is CASSIAVDLYGYTF. The CDR3 DNA is TGCGCCAGCAGCATTGCGGTGGATCTCTATGGCTACACCTTC.

This clonotype was detected many times. The V gene is TRBV12-3 or TRBV12-4, the J gene TRBJ1-2, with D possibly being TRBD1 (6 bases). Trimming took off 2 bases at V and 6 bases at J, with 10 bases between the two ends. The CDR3 runs to 13 residues. The CDR3 loop reads CASSLIQGDGYTF. The CDR3 region has the DNA TGTGCCAGCAGTTTAATACAGGGTGATGGCTACACCTTC.

V and J are TRBV7-2 and TRBJ2-4; TRBD2 matches 8 bases. Trimming took 2 bases from V and 8 from J; bases not matched to a gene: 5. Germline V gives CDR1 SGHTA, CDR2 FQGNSA. The CDR3 is made up of 14 amino acids. This CDR3 is CASSLIGGADIQYF. Here the CDR3 DNA reads TGTGCCAGCAGCTTAATCGGGGGGGCGGACATTCAGTACTTC.